This is a list of T cell receptor beta chains from one sample in a study of blood T cell repertoires in COVID-19. The data were produced by immunoSEQ multiplex PCR, yet TCRdb's version contains in-frame clones alone and is incomplete. The sample carries about 84,000 clones, 83% recorded once. Input material: peripheral blood. Every receptor here comes from a woman at least 80 years old with acute or convalescent COVID-19. CDR3s include the opening cysteine and the closing phenylalanine or tryptophan. A D gene is named only where the DNA matches it firmly. A row's size may be missing; if present it is once, few, many or a size class.

j_call v_call d_call clone_size cdr3_length cdr3_aa cdr3_nt
TRBJ2-1 TRBV7-6 - - 18 CASSLRNADASSYNEQFF TGTGCCAGCAGCTTGCGTAACGCTGACGCTAGCTCCTACAATGAGCAGTTCTTC
TRBJ2-6 TRBV6-2/TRBV6-3 - - 15 CASSWTDSGANVLTF TGTGCCAGCAGCTGGACTGACTCTGGGGCCAACGTCCTGACTTTC
TRBJ1-1 TRBV10-2 TRBD1 - 12 CASSDRGTEAFF TGCGCCAGCAGCGACAGGGGCACTGAAGCTTTCTTT
TRBJ1-5 TRBV7-6 - - 18 CASSPTPAPSREGQPQHF TGTGCCAGCAGCCCAACACCAGCCCCAAGCAGGGAGGGGCAGCCCCAGCATTTT
TRBJ2-5 TRBV5-1 TRBD1 - 16 CASSKDRDRGEETQYF TGCGCCAGCAGCAAGGACCGGGACAGGGGTGAAGAGACCCAGTACTTC
TRBJ2-1 TRBV5-1 - - 12 CASSWLSDEQFF TGCGCCAGCAGCTGGCTCAGCGATGAGCAGTTCTTC
TRBJ2-4 TRBV3-1/TRBV3-2 - - 11 CASKGEDIQYF TGTGCCAGCAAAGGGGAGGACATTCAGTACTTC
TRBJ2-7 TRBV6-6 - - 14 CASSYSEGVYEQYF TGTGCCAGCAGTTACTCAGAGGGGGTCTACGAGCAGTACTTC
TRBJ2-1 TRBV7-6 - - 15 CASSLGQLSYNEQFF TGTGCCAGCAGCTTAGGACAGCTTTCCTACAATGAGCAGTTCTTC
TRBJ1-1 TRBV28 - - 15 CASSTIGQISTEAFF TGTGCCAGCAGTACCATAGGACAGATTAGCACTGAAGCTTTCTTT
TRBJ2-7 TRBV19 TRBD1 - 16 CASSRSPGQVTYEQYF TGTGCCAGTAGTAGATCCCCGGGACAGGTAACTTACGAGCAGTACTTC
TRBJ2-5 TRBV9 TRBD2 - 15 CASSAQAGVDETQYF TGTGCCAGCAGCGCACAAGCGGGAGTCGATGAGACCCAGTACTTC
TRBJ2-3 TRBV24-1 - - 15 CATSDPAPGENTQYF TGTGCCACCAGTGACCCCGCTCCGGGAGAAAATACGCAGTATTTT
TRBJ2-1 TRBV4-2 - few 17 CASSQYGGFSSYNEQFF TGTGCCAGCAGCCAATACGGAGGCTTCAGCTCCTACAATGAGCAGTTCTTC